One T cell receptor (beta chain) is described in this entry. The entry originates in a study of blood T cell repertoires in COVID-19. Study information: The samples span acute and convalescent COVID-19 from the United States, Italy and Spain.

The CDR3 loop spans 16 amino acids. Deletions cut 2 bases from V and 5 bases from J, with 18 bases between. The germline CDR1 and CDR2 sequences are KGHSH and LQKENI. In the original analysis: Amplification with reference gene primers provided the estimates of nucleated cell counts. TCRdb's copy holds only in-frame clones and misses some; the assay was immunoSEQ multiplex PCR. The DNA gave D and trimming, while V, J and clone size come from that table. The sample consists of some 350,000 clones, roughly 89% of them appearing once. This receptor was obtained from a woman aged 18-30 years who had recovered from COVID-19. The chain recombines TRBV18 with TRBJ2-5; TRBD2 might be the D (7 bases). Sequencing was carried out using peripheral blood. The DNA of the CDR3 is TGTGCCAGCTCACCAGTGGGCGGGGGCCCTGGGGAGACCCAGTACTTC. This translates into CASSPVGGGPGETQYF. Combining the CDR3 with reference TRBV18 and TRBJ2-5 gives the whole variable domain NAGVMQNPRHLVRRRGQEARLRCSPMKGHSHVYWYRQLPEEGLKFMVYLQKENIIDESGMPKERFSAEFPKEGPSILRIQQVVRGDSAAYFCASSPVGGGPGETQYFGPGTRLLVL.